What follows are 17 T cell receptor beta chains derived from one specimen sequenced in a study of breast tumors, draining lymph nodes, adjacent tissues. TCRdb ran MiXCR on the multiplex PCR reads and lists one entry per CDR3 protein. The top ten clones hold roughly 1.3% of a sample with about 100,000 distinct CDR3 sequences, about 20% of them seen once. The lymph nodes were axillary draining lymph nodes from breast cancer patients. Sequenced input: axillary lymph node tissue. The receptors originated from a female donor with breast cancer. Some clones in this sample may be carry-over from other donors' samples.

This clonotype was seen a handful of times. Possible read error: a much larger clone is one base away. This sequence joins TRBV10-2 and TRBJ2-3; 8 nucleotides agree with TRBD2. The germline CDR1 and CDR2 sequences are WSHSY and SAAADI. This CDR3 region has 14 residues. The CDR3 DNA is TGCGCCAGCAGCCTTAGCGGGATGACAGGTACGCAGTATTTT. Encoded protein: CASSLSGMTGTQYF.

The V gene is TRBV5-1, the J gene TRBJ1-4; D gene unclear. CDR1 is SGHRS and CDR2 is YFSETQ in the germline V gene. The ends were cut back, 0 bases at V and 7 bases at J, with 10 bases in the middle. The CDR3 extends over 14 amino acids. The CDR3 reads CASSLGQESEKLFF. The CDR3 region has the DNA TGCGCCAGCAGCTTGGGGCAGGAGAGTGAAAAACTGTTTTTT. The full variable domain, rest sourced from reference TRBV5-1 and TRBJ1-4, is KAGVTQTPRYLIKTRGQQVTLSCSPISGHRSVSWYQQTPGQGLQFLFEYFSETQRNKGNFPGRFSGRQFSNSRSEMNVSTLELGDSALYLCASSLGQESEKLFFGSGTQLSVL.

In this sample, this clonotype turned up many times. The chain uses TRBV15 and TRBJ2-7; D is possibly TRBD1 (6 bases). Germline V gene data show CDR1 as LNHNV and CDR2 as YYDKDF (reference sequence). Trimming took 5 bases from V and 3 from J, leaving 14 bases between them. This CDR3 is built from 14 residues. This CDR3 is CATSQAKDSYEQYF. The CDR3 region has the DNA TGTGCCACCAGCCAGGCCAAGGACAGCTACGAGCAGTACTTC.

CDR3 in amino acids: CASSFSNTGELFF. CDR3 DNA: TGTGCCAGCAGTTTTTCTAACACCGGGGAGCTGTTTTTT. V gene TRBV12-3 or TRBV12-4 combines with J gene TRBJ2-2, with D unresolved. V dropped 3 bases and J dropped 2 bases, with 4 bases sitting between them. CDR3 length: 13 amino acids.

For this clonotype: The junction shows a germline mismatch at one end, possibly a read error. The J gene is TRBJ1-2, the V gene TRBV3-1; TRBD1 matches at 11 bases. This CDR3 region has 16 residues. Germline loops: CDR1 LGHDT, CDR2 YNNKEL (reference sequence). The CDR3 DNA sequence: TGTGCCAGCAGCCGCCAGGGACAGGGGGTCACCTATGGCTACGCCTTC. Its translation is CASSRQGQGVTYGYAF.

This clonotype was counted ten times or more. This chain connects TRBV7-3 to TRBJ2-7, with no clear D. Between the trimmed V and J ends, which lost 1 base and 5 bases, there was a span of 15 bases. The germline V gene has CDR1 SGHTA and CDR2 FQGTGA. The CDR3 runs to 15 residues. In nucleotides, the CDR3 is TGTGCCAGCAGCTTAATAGGTTCCCGGGTCGACGAGCAGTACTTC. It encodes CASSLIGSRVDEQYF.

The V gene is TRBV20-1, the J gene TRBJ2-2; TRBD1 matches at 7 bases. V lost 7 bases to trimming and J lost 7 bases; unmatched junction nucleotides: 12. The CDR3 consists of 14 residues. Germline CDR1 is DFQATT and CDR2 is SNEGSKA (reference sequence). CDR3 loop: CSGREGAIIGELFF. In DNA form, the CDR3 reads TGCAGTGGACGTGAGGGGGCAATCATCGGGGAGCTGTTTTTT.

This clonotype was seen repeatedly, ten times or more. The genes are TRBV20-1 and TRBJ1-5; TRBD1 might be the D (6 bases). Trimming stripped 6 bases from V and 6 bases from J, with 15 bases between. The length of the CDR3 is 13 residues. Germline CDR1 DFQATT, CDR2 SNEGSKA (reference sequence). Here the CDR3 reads CSAGGGLGQPQHF. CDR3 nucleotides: TGCAGTGCAGGGGGAGGATTGGGTCAGCCCCAGCATTTT.

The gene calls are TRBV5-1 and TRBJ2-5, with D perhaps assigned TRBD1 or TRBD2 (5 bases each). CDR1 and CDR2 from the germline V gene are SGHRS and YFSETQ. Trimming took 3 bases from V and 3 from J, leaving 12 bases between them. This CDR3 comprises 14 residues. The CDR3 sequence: CASSYGLGEETQYF. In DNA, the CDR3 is TGCGCCAGCAGCTACGGGTTGGGGGAAGAGACCCAGTACTTC. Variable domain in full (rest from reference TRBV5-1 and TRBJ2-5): KAGVTQTPRYLIKTRGQQVTLSCSPISGHRSVSWYQQTPGQGLQFLFEYFSETQRNKGNFPGRFSGRQFSNSRSEMNVSTLELGDSALYLCASSYGLGEETQYFGPGTRLLVL.

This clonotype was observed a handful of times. The DNA of the CDR3 is TGTGCCAGTAGCCAGGGGAGTGGAAACATTCAGTACTTC. Its translation is CASSQGSGNIQYF. The chain has TRBV19 and TRBJ2-4; tentative D call: TRBD1 (6 bases). This CDR3 comprises 13 residues. V was trimmed by 6 bases and J by 6 bases, leaving 12 bases between them. Germline V gene sequence: CDR1 LNHDA, CDR2 SQIVND (reference sequence).

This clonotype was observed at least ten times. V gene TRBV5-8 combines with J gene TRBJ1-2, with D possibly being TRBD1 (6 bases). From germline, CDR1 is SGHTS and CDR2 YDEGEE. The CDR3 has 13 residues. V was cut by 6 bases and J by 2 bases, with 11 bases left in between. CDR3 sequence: CASTPTGNYGYTF. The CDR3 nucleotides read TGTGCCAGCACCCCGACAGGAAACTATGGCTACACCTTC.

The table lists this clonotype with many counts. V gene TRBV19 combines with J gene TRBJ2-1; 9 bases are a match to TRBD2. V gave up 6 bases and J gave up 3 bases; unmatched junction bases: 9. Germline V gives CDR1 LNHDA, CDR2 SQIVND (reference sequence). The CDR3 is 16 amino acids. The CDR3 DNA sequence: TGTGCCAGTAGACGTAGCGGGAGAGCTCTCTACAATGAGCAGTTCTTC. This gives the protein CASRRSGRALYNEQFF.

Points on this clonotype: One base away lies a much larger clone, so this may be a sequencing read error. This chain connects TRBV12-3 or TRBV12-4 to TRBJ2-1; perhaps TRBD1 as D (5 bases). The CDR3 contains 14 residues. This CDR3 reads CACRFDSQKGEQFF. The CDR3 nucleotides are TGTGCCTGCAGGTTCGACAGCCAAAAAGGTGAGCAGTTCTTC.

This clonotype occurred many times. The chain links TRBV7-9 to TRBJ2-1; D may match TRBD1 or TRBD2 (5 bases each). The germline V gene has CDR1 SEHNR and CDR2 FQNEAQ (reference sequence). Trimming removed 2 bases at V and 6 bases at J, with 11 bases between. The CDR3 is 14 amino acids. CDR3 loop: CASSLTREINEQFF. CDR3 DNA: TGTGCCAGCAGCTTAACCAGGGAGATCAATGAGCAGTTCTTC.

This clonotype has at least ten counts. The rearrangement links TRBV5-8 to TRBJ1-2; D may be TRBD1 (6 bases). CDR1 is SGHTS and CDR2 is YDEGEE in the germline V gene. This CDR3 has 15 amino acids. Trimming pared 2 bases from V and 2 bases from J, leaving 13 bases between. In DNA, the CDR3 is TGTGCCAGCAGCTTAGACCGAGGACAGAACTATGGCTACACCTTC. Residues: CASSLDRGQNYGYTF. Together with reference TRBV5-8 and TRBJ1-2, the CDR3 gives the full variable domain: EAGVTQSPTHLIKTRGQQATLRCSPISGHTSVYWYQQALGLGLQFLLWYDEGEERNRGNFPPRFSGRQFPNYSSELNVNALELEDSALYLCASSLDRGQNYGYTFGSGTRLTVV.

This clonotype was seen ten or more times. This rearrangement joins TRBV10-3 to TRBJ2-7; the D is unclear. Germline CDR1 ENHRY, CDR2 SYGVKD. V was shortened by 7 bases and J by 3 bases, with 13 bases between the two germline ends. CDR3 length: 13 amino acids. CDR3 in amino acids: CAITESYSYEQYF. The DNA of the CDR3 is TGTGCCATCACCGAATCTTACAGCTACGAGCAGTACTTC.

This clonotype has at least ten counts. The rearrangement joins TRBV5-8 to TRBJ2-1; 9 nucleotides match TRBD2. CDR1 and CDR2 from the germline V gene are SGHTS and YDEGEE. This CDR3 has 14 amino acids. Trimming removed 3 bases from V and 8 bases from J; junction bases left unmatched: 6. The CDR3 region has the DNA TGTGCCAGCAGCTCCGGGACTAGCATACATGAGCAGTTCTTC. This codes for CASSSGTSIHEQFF.